One and the same sample provided the 10 T cell receptor beta chains below, sequenced in a study of blood T cell repertoires in COVID-19. Libraries were prepared by immunoSEQ multiplex PCR; TCRdb keeps only in-frame clonotypes and omits some of them. The sample has more than 130,000 clones; 85% to 90% are singletons. The sequencing sample was made of peripheral blood. These TCRs come from a middle-aged woman with acute or convalescent COVID-19.

The chain recombines TRBV12-3 or TRBV12-4 with TRBJ1-2; 7 bases are shared with TRBD1. V lost 4 bases and J lost 8; bases outside the gene matches: 7. CDR3 size: 13 residues. This CDR3 reads CASSSSTGNGYTF. The CDR3 DNA reads TGTGCCAGCAGTTCATCGACAGGGAACGGCTACACCTTC.

V gene TRBV19 combines with J gene TRBJ2-1; 14 nucleotides align to TRBD2. This CDR3 spans 19 amino acids. The V and J ends lost 4 bases and 4 bases, in that order; junction bases with no gene match: 12. CDR1 is LNHDA and CDR2 is SQIVND in the germline V gene (reference sequence). In nucleotides, the CDR3 is TGTGCCAGTAGTAAAAGGACTAGCGGGGGGTACCTTACTTACAATGAGCAGTTCTTC. Its translation is CASSKRTSGGYLTYNEQFF.

The chain combines TRBV5-4 with TRBJ1-3; D might be TRBD1 (5 bases). The CDR3 is 17 amino acids. Germline CDR1 reads SGHNT; CDR2 reads YYREEE (reference sequence). V was clipped by 0 bases and J by 0 bases, with 13 bases between them. The CDR3 nucleotides read TGTGCCAGCAGCTTGGCCGGGACTCGCAGCTCTGGAAACACCATATATTTT. This sequence encodes CASSLAGTRSSGNTIYF.

Here the CDR3 DNA reads TGTGCCAGCAGTCCAACTAGCGGGGGATTTAATACGCAGTATTTT. Translation: CASSPTSGGFNTQYF. The V and J genes are TRBV7-9 and TRBJ2-3, with 11 bases aligning to TRBD2. CDR3 length: 15 amino acids. The junction had 9 bases not matched to a gene; V was cut back by 6 bases and J by 7 bases. Per germline, CDR1 SEHNR and CDR2 FQNEAQ (reference sequence).

Only a few counts were recorded for this clone. V gene TRBV28 combines with J gene TRBJ1-2, with 9 bases aligning to TRBD1. Trimming took 5 bases from V and 7 from J; bases not matched to a gene: 5. The CDR3 spans 13 residues. Germline lookup yields CDR1 MDHEN and CDR2 SYDVKM. The CDR3 nucleotides are TGTGCCAGCAGTACGGGACAGGGTTTTGGCTACACCTTC. This translates into CASSTGQGFGYTF.

The genes are TRBV7-9 and TRBJ2-7; 10 bases map to TRBD2. After removal of 4 bases from V and 0 bases from J, the junction contained 9 bases not matched to a gene. There are 17 residues in the CDR3. Per germline, CDR1 SEHNR and CDR2 FQNEAQ (reference sequence). Written as DNA, the CDR3 is TGTGCCAGCAGCTATTCCGAAGGACTAGCGGACTCCTACGAGCAGTACTTC. Translating it yields CASSYSEGLADSYEQYF. Drawing the rest from reference TRBV7-9 and TRBJ2-7, the complete variable domain is DTGVSQNPRHKITKRGQNVTFRCDPISEHNRLYWYRQTLGQGPEFLTYFQNEAQLEKSRLLSDRFSAERPKGSFSTLEIQRTEQGDSAMYLCASSYSEGLADSYEQYFGPGTRLTVT.

This clone was seen once. The V call is TRBV10-3, the J call TRBJ2-3; 11 bases match TRBD2. CDR3 size: 17 residues. Looked up from germline, CDR1 is ENHRY and CDR2 is SYGVKD. J gave up 2 bases and V 3 bases, and 7 bases lay outside the gene matches. CDR3 residues: CAISDYSGRGNTDTQYF. As DNA, the CDR3 is TGTGCCATCAGTGATTATAGCGGGAGGGGGAACACAGATACGCAGTATTTT.

This clone appeared a few times. This chain uses TRBV19 with TRBJ2-7; D not certain. Germline CDR1 LNHDA, CDR2 SQIVND (reference sequence). Deletions cut 5 bases from V and 0 bases from J, with 11 bases between. The CDR3 totals 14 residues. Here the CDR3 reads CASSSNPNSYEQYF. The CDR3 DNA sequence: TGTGCCAGTAGTTCCAATCCTAACTCCTACGAGCAGTACTTC.

The chain carries TRBV5-1 and TRBJ1-1, with D unresolved. Germline CDR1 SGHRS, CDR2 YFSETQ. V lost 0 bases and J 1 base, leaving 10 bases between the germline ends. CDR3 length equals 15 residues. CDR3 DNA: TGCGCCAGCAGCTTGGTAGGAGGCGCGAACACTGAAGCTTTCTTT. It encodes CASSLVGGANTEAFF.

J is TRBJ1-2 and V is TRBV6-2 or TRBV6-3; perhaps TRBD1 as D (6 bases). Germline values: CDR1 MNHEY, CDR2 SVGEGT. The CDR3 has 16 residues. V lost 2 bases and J lost 0, with 13 bases in between. The CDR3 region is CASSYGGAGANYGYTF. DNA for the CDR3: TGTGCCAGCAGTTACGGGGGGGCAGGAGCTAACTATGGCTACACCTTC.